The 22 T cell receptor beta chains given below trace back to one sample, sequenced in a study of T cells in localized non-small cell lung cancer. Here immunoSEQ multiplex PCR was the method, and the copy in TCRdb shows in-frame clones only, minus some. The table has approximately 4,000 clones, under 25% seen once. Here the sequenced sample was lung tumor tissue, taken before any cancer treatment. These receptors all come from a woman aged 35 to 75 with stage I lung adenocarcinoma.

CDR3 in DNA: TGTGCCAGCAGTAAACAGGACAGCTTGGGATATGGCTACACCTTC. This gives the protein CASSKQDSLGYGYTF. The rearrangement links TRBV6-8 to TRBJ1-2, with D tentatively TRBD1 (6 bases). Per the germline V gene, CDR1 is MNHGY and CDR2 is SAAAGT. V dropped 5 bases and J dropped 5 bases, with 18 bases sitting between them. The CDR3 is 15 residues long.

This clone was picked up a small number of times. The rearrangement joins TRBV6-8 to TRBJ1-4; TRBD1 is a possible D gene (5 bases). V was pared by 4 bases and J by 8 bases, with 11 bases between. Germline-derived CDR1 and CDR2 are MNHGY and SAAAGT. This CDR3 spans 13 amino acids. CDR3 protein: CASSSAQDEKLFF. The CDR3 DNA follows: TGTGCCAGCAGTTCGGCACAGGACGAAAAACTGTTTTTT.

V usage is TRBV7-2 and J usage is TRBJ2-7, with D perhaps matching TRBD1 (5 bases). The germline V gene has CDR1 SGHTA and CDR2 FQGNSA. This CDR3 has 13 amino acids. The V gene lost 5 bases and the J gene lost 3 bases, with 11 bases spanning the gap. This CDR3 is CASSRTLGYEQYF. The CDR3 DNA is TGTGCCAGCAGCCGGACACTGGGCTACGAGCAGTACTTC.

This clone is termed medium-sized. This chain links TRBV6-8 with TRBJ2-3, with 10 bases fitting TRBD1. Germline V gene sequence: CDR1 MNHGY, CDR2 SAAAGT. The CDR3 consists of 16 residues. V gave up 2 bases and J gave up 1 base; unmatched junction bases: 3. CDR3 sequence reads: CASSYAGTGGTDTQYF. The CDR3 coding sequence is TGTGCCAGCAGTTACGCCGGGACAGGGGGCACAGATACGCAGTATTTT.

The rearrangement joins TRBV29-1 to TRBJ2-7, with D possibly being TRBD1 (5 bases). Germline V CDR1 and CDR2: SQVTM, ANQGSEA. Trimming removed 1 base at V and 6 bases at J, with 13 bases between. This CDR3 has 13 amino acids. The CDR3, as DNA: TGCAGCGTTGAAGTCTCACCCCAGGGCGAGCAGTACTTC. Protein: CSVEVSPQGEQYF.

This chain connects TRBV5-1 to TRBJ2-1; possible D gene TRBD2, 5 bases. This CDR3 contains 15 residues. Germline CDR1 reads SGHRS; CDR2 reads YFSETQ. With 4 bases removed from V and 4 bases from J, the gap between germline ends came to 15 bases. The CDR3 is CASSQRSSGYNEQFF. The CDR3 bases are TGCGCCAGCAGCCAAAGGTCGAGCGGATACAATGAGCAGTTCTTC.

V and J are TRBV19 and TRBJ2-2; 10 bases agree with TRBD2. Germline V CDR1 and CDR2: LNHDA, SQIVND (reference sequence). Germline trimming cut 2 bases from V and 5 bases from J; bases unmatched to any gene: 14. The CDR3 extends over 19 amino acids. The CDR3 spells CASSIRGASGRRRTGELFF. CDR3 nucleotides: TGTGCCAGTAGTATAAGGGGGGCTAGCGGGAGACGTAGAACCGGGGAGCTGTTTTTT. The whole variable domain, remainder taken from reference TRBV19 and TRBJ2-2, is DGGITQSPKYLFRKEGQNVTLSCEQNLNHDAMYWYRQDPGQGLRLIYYSQIVNDFQKGDIAEGYSVSREKKESFPLTVTSAQKNPTAFYLCASSIRGASGRRRTGELFFGEGSRLTVL.

On this clone itself: The CDR3 is cut off 1 residue early in the read; its end comes from the germline J gene. The chain links TRBV10-3 to TRBJ2-7, with D possibly TRBD1 on 6 matching bases. The germline gives CDR1 ENHRY, CDR2 SYGVKD. Trimming stripped 2 bases from V and 3 bases from J, with 14 bases between. The CDR3 consists of 15 residues. The CDR3 protein is CAISELRGPFYEQYF. The DNA read from the CDR3 is TGTGCCATCAGTGAGCTCAGGGGACCCTTCTACGAGCAGTAC.

At least ten counts were recorded for this clone. The rearrangement joins TRBV6-8 to TRBJ2-7, with 8 bases identical to TRBD1. CDR1 and CDR2 (germline): MNHGY, SAAAGT. The CDR3 covers 14 residues. V was clipped by 6 bases and J by 3 bases; unmatched bases: 7. CDR3: CASSTDRGIYEQYF. The CDR3 DNA follows: TGTGCCAGCAGCACCGACAGGGGAATCTACGAGCAGTACTTC.

This clone is classed as medium-sized. This sequence joins TRBV11-3 and TRBJ2-7; 14 nucleotides align to TRBD2. Germline V gene data show CDR1 as SGHNT and CDR2 as YENEEA. The CDR3 covers 14 residues. Losses at the gene ends were 3 bases for V and 12 bases for J; bases not matched to a gene: 7. The chain's CDR3 is CASSLAGTSGRRYF. The CDR3 DNA sequence: TGTGCCAGCAGCTTGGCCGGGACTAGCGGGAGACGGTACTTC.

The rearrangement joins TRBV6-8 to TRBJ1-1, with a possible D match to TRBD1 (5 bases). Per the germline V gene, CDR1 is MNHGY and CDR2 is SAAAGT. CDR3 length: 14 amino acids. Trimming stripped 8 bases from V and 5 bases from J, with 18 bases between. This CDR3 reads CASGAQGGETEAFF. The DNA of the CDR3 is TGTGCCAGCGGAGCCCAGGGAGGTGAGACTGAAGCTTTCTTT.

This chain joins TRBV18 and TRBJ1-1, with no clear D. V lost 1 base and J 11 bases, leaving 14 bases between the germline ends. The germline V gene has CDR1 KGHSH and CDR2 LQKENI. The CDR3 runs 13 residues. The CDR3 bases are TGTGCCAGCTCACCACTCGGCCCGGTTGAGGCTTTCTTT. Translation gives CASSPLGPVEAFF.

The chain employs TRBV6-8 and TRBJ1-5; D uncertain. The ends were cut back, 11 bases at V and 1 base at J, with 9 bases in the middle. The CDR3 is 12 residues long. Germline values: CDR1 MNHGY, CDR2 SAAAGT. CDR3 sequence: CAPPKSNQPQHF. As DNA, the CDR3 is TGTGCCCCCCCGAAGAGCAATCAGCCCCAGCATTTT.

The V gene is TRBV19, the J gene TRBJ2-2; perhaps TRBD1 as D (7 bases). V dropped 10 bases and J dropped 4 bases, with 16 bases sitting between them. Per the germline V gene, CDR1 is LNHDA and CDR2 is SQIVND (reference sequence). The CDR3 is 14 amino acids. CDR3 in amino acids: CATQRQGGTGELFF. CDR3 sequence (DNA): TGTGCCACCCAGAGACAGGGAGGCACCGGGGAGCTGTTTTTT.

The rearrangement uses TRBV28 and TRBJ2-3, with TRBD1 as a possible D gene (6 bases). Germline V gives CDR1 MDHEN, CDR2 SYDVKM. The ends were cut back, 8 bases at V and 0 bases at J, with 18 bases in the middle. The CDR3 is 16 amino acids. The CDR3 nucleotides are TGTGCCAGCGATGGGACCGGGACAACAAGCACAGATACGCAGTATTTT. Its translation: CASDGTGTTSTDTQYF.

This clone showed up just a few times. The V and J genes are TRBV29-1 and TRBJ2-7, with D possibly TRBD2 on 7 matching bases. Per germline, CDR1 SQVTM and CDR2 ANQGSEA. V was shortened by 4 bases and J by 4 bases, with 11 bases between the two germline ends. The CDR3 is made up of 12 amino acids. The CDR3, as DNA: TGCAGCGTTGTGAAGGGGGGGTACGAGCAGTACTTC. Encoded protein: CSVVKGGYEQYF.

The chain couples TRBV11-3 to TRBJ2-7; 11 nucleotides agree with TRBD1. Germline-derived CDR1 and CDR2 are SGHNT and YENEEA. CDR3 length: 17 amino acids. The V and J ends lost 5 bases and 2 bases, in that order; junction bases with no gene match: 11. The CDR3 region has the DNA TGTGCCAGCAGCCGCGGGACAGGGGGTGGGGGCCCCTACGAGCAGTACTTC. It codes for CASSRGTGGGGPYEQYF. Combining the CDR3 with reference TRBV11-3 and TRBJ2-7 gives the whole variable domain EAGVVQSPRYKIIEKKQPVAFWCNPISGHNTLYWYLQNLGQGPELLIRYENEEAVDDSQLPKDRFSAERLKGVDSTLKIQPAELGDSAVYLCASSRGTGGGGPYEQYFGPGTRLTVT.

This clone rates as medium-sized. The chain combines TRBV9 with TRBJ1-1; TRBD1 is a possible D gene (5 bases). CDR3 length equals 15 residues. Trimming removed 4 bases from V and 4 bases from J, with 17 bases in between. Germline CDR1 reads SGDLS; CDR2 reads YYNGEE. The CDR3 reads CASSPRVGVGTEAFF. CDR3 coding DNA: TGTGCCAGCAGCCCCAGGGTAGGGGTTGGCACTGAAGCTTTCTTT.

V and J are TRBV12-5 and TRBJ2-3, with 10 nucleotides matching TRBD1. The CDR3 has 15 residues. Per the germline V gene, CDR1 is LGHNT and CDR2 is FRNRAP. Losses at the gene ends were 4 bases for V and 6 bases for J; bases not matched to a gene: 7. For the CDR3, the DNA is TGTGCTAGTGGTTCCTCCGGGACAGGGGACGATACGCAGTATTTT. It codes for CASGSSGTGDDTQYF. The whole variable domain, remainder taken from reference TRBV12-5 and TRBJ2-3, is DARVTQTPRHKVTEMGQEVTMRCQPILGHNTVFWYRQTMMQGLELLAYFRNRAPLDDSGMPKDRFSAEMPDATLATLKIQPSEPRDSAVYFCASGSSGTGDDTQYFGPGTRLTVL.

This clone is deemed medium-sized. The chain uses TRBV11-3 and TRBJ2-1; TRBD2 matches at 12 bases. In germline, CDR1 is SGHNT, CDR2 YENEEA. The CDR3 runs 18 residues. The junction had 11 bases not matched to a gene; V was cut back by 5 bases and J by 3 bases. The CDR3 bases are TGTGCCAGCAGCCAATCGACTAGCGGGGGCGTCGTCTACAATGAGCAGTTCTTC. Translating gives CASSQSTSGGVVYNEQFF.

In its sample, this clone was seen a few times. The chain links TRBV4-1 to TRBJ1-3, with D perhaps matching TRBD1 (5 bases). CDR1 and CDR2 from the germline V gene are MGHRA and YSYEKL. V dropped 1 base and J dropped 4 bases, with 8 bases sitting between them. CDR3 length: 14 amino acids. Here the CDR3 reads CASSQVQVGNTIYF. The DNA of the CDR3 is TGCGCCAGCAGCCAAGTACAGGTCGGAAACACCATATATTTT.

This clone ranks as medium-sized. The J gene is TRBJ1-2, the V gene TRBV9; D is uncertain. CDR1 and CDR2 from the germline V gene are SGDLS and YYNGEE. V was trimmed by 3 bases and J by 2 bases, leaving 17 bases between them. The CDR3 sequence is 16 residues long. The CDR3 nucleotides read TGTGCCAGCAGCGGCGCCTCTCAATCCCGGAACTATGGCTACACCTTC. This translates into CASSGASQSRNYGYTF.